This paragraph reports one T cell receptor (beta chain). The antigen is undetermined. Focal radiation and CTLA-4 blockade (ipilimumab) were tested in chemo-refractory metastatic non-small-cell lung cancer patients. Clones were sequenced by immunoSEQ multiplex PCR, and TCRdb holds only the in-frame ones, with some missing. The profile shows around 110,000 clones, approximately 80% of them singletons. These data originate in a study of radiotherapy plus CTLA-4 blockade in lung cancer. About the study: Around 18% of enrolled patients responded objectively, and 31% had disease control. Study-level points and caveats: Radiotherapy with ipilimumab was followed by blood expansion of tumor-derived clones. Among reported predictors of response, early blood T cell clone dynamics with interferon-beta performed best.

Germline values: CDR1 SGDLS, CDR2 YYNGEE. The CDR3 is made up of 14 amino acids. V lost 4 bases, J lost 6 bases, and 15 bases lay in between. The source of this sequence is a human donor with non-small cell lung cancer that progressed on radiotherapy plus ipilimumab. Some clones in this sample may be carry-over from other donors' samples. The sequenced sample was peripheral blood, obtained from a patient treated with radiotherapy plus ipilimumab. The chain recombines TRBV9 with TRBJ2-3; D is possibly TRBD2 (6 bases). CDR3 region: CASSPGTRSDTQYF. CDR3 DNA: TGTGCCAGCAGCCCCGGGACTCGTTCCGATACGCAGTATTTT.